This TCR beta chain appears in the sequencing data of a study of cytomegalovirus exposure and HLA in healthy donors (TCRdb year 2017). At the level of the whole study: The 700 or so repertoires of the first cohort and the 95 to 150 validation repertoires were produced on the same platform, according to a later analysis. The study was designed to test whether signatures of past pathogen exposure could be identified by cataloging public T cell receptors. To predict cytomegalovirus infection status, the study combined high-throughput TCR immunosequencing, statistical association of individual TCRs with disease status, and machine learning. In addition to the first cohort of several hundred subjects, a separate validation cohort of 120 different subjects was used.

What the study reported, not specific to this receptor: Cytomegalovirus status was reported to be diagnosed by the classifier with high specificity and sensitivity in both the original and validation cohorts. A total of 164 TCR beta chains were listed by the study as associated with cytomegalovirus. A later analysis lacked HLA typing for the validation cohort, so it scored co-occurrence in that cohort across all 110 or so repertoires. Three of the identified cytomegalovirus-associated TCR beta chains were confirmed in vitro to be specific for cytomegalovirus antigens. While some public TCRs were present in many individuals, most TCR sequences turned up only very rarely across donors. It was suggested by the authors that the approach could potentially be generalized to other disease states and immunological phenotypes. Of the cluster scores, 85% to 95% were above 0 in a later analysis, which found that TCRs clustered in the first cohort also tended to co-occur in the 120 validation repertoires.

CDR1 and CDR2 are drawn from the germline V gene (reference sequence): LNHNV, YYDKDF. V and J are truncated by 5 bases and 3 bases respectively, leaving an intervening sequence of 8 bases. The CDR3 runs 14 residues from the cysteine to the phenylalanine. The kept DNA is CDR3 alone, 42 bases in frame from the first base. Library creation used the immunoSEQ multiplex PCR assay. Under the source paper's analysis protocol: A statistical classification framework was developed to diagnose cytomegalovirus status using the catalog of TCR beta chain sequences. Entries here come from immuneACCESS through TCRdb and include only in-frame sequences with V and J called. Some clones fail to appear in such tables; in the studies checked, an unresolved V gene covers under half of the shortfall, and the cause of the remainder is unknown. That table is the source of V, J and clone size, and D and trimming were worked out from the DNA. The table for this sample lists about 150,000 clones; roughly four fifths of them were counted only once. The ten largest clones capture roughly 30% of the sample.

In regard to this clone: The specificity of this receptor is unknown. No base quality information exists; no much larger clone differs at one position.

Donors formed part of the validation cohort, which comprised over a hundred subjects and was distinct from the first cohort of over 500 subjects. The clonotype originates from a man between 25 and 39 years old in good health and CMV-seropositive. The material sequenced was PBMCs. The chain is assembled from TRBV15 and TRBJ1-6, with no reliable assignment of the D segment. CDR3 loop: CATSSGFYNSPLHF. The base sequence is TGTGCCACCAGCTCGGGGTTCTATAATTCACCCCTCCACTTT.